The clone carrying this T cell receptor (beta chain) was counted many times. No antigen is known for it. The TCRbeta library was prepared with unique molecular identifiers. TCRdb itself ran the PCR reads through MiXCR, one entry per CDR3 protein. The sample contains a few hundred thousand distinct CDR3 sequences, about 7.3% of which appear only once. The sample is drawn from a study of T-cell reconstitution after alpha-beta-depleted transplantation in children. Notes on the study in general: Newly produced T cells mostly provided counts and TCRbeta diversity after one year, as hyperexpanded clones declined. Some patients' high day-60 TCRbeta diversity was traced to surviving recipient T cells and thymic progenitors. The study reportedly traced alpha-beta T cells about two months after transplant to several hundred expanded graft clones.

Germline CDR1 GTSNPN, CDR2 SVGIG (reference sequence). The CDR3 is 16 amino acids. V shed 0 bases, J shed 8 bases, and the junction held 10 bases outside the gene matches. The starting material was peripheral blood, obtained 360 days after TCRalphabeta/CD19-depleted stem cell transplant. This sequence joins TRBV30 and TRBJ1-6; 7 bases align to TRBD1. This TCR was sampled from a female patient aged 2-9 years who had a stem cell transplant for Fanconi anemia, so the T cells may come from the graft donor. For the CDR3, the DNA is TGTGCCTGGAGTGTACTCCCGACAGGGTTGGATTCACCCCTCCACTTT. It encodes CAWSVLPTGLDSPLHF.